This T cell receptor beta chain was observed in a study of control samples from healthy donors and cancer patients. The CDR3 length is 13 residues. Germline lookup yields CDR1 SGHNT and CDR2 YYREEE (reference sequence). With 4 bases removed from V and 10 bases from J, the gap between germline ends came to 17 bases. Some clones are missing from TCRdb's copy, which holds only in-frame ones; the method was immunoSEQ multiplex PCR. The sample records 60,000 to 70,000 clones, more than 80% being singletons. V is TRBV5-4 and J is TRBJ2-5; D is ambiguous. The receptor was isolated from a woman in her 50s with lung cancer. The sequenced material came from PBMCs. As DNA, the CDR3 is TGTGCCAGCAGCGCCGGCGAAGCAAGGGACCAGTACTTC. Protein product: CASSAGEARDQYF.